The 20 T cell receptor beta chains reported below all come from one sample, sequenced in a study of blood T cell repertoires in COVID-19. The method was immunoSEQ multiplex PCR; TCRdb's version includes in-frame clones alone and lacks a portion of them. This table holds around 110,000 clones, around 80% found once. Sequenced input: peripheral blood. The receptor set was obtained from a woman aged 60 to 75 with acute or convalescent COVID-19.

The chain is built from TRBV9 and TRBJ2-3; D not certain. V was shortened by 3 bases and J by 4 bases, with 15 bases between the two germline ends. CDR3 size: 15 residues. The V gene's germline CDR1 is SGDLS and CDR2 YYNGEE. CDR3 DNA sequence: TGTGCCAGCAGCGCCCCCCCTCGGTCTTCAGATACGCAGTATTTT. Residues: CASSAPPRSSDTQYF.

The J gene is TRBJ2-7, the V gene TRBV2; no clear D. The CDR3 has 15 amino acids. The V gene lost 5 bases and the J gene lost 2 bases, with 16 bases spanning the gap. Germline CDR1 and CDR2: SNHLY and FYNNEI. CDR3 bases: TGTGCCAGCAGTCCCGTAGTAGCTGTGACCTACGAGCAGTACTTC. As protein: CASSPVVAVTYEQYF.

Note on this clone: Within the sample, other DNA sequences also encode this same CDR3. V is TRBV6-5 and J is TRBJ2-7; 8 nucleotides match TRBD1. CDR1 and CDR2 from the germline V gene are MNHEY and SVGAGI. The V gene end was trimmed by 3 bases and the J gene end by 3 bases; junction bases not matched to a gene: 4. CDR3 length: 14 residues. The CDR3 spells CASSYDRGSYEQYF. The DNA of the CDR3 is TGTGCCAGCAGTTATGACAGGGGAAGCTACGAGCAGTACTTC.

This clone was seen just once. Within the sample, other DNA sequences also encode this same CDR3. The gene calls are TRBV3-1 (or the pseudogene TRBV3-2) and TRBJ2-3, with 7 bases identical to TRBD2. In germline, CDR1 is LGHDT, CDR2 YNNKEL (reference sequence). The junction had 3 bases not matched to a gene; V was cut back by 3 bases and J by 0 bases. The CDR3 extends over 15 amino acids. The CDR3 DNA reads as TGTGCCAGCAGCCAGGCGGGAGATAGCACAGATACGCAGTATTTT. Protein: CASSQAGDSTDTQYF.

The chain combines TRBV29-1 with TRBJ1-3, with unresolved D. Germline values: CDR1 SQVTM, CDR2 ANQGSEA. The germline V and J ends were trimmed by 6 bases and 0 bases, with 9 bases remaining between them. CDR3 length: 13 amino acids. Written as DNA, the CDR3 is TGCAGCGTAGCATGGAGCTCTGGAAACACCATATATTTT. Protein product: CSVAWSSGNTIYF.

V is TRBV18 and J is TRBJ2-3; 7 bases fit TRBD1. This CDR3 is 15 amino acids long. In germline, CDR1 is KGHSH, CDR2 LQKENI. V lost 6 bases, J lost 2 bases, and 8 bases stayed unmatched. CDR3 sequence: CASSPNRGPTDTQYF. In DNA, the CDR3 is TGTGCCAGCTCTCCTAACAGGGGCCCCACAGATACGCAGTATTTT.

CDR3 DNA sequence: TGTGCCAGCTCACAAACCGGGACTTCCCTAAGCAATCAGCCCCAGCATTTT. Protein sequence: CASSQTGTSLSNQPQHF. The chain employs TRBV18 and TRBJ1-5, with a possible D match to TRBD1 (5 bases). The CDR3 length is 17 residues. The germline CDR1 and CDR2 sequences are KGHSH and LQKENI. V lost 4 bases to trimming and J lost 1 base, with 17 bases between them.

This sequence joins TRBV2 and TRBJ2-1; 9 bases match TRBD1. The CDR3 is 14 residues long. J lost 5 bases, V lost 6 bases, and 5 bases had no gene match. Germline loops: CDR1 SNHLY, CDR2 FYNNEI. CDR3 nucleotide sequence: TGTGCCAGCAGGAAACAGGGGGCGGACAATGAGCAGTTCTTC. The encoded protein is CASRKQGADNEQFF.

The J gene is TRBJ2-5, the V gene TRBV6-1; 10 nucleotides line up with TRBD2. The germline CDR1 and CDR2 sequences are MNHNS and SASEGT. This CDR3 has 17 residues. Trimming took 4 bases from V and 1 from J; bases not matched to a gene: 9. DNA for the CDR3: TGTGCCAGCAGTGTTTCCCCTACTAGCGGGACCCAAGAGACCCAGTACTTC. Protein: CASSVSPTSGTQETQYF.

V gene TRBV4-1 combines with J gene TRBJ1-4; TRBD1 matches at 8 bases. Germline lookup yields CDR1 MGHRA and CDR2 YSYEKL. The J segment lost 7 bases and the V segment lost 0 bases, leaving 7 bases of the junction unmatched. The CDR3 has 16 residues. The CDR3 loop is CASSQDLSGGFEKLFF. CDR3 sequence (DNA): TGCGCCAGCAGCCAAGATCTGTCAGGGGGCTTTGAAAAACTGTTTTTT.

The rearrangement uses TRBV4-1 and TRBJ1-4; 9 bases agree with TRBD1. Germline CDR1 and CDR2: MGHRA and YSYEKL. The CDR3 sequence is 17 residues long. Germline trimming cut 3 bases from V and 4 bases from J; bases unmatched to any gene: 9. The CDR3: CASSHVDRGLDNEKLFF. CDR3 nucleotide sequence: TGCGCCAGCAGCCATGTGGACAGGGGTCTTGATAATGAAAAACTGTTTTTT.

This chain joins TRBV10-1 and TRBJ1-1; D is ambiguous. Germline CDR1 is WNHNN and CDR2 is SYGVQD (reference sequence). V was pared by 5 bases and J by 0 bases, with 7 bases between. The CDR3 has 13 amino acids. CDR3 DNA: TGCGCCAGCAGTCTTCAGATGAACACTGAAGCTTTCTTT. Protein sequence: CASSLQMNTEAFF.

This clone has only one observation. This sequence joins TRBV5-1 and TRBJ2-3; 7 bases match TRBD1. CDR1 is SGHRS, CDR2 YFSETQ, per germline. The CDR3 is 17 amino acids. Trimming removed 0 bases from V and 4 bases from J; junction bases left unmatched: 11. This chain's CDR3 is CASSLAKGAHGADTQYF. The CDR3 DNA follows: TGCGCCAGCAGCTTGGCCAAGGGGGCCCACGGCGCAGATACGCAGTATTTT. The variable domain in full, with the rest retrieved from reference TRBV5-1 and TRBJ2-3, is KAGVTQTPRYLIKTRGQQVTLSCSPISGHRSVSWYQQTPGQGLQFLFEYFSETQRNKGNFPGRFSGRQFSNSRSEMNVSTLELGDSALYLCASSLAKGAHGADTQYFGPGTRLTVL.

CDR3 nucleotide sequence: TGTGCCAGCAGTTTGTCACAGAACACTGAAGCTTTCTTT. It specifies CASSLSQNTEAFF. The chain links TRBV12-3 or TRBV12-4 to TRBJ1-1, with D unresolved. This CDR3 has 13 residues. V was trimmed by 3 bases and J by 1 base, leaving 6 bases between them.

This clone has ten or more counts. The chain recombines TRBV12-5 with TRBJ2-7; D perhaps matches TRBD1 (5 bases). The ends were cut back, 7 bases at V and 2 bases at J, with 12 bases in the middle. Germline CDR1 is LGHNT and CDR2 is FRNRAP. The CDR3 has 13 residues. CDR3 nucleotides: TGTGCTAGTGCCCCCGACAGAACCTACGAGCAGTACTTC. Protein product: CASAPDRTYEQYF.

The CDR3 sequence: CASSQRAGSFQETQYF. As DNA, the CDR3 is TGTGCCAGCAGCCAACGGGCGGGGTCGTTCCAAGAGACCCAGTACTTC. The J gene is TRBJ2-5, the V gene TRBV4-2, with D maybe TRBD2 (6 bases). Germline V gene lookup returns CDR1 LGHNA and CDR2 YNFKEQ. Trimming took off 2 bases at V and 1 base at J, with 14 bases between the two ends. The CDR3 has 16 residues.

The CDR3 here is CASSDRADYEQYF. DNA for the CDR3: TGTGCCAGCAGTGACAGGGCGGACTACGAGCAGTACTTC. The gene calls are TRBV7-2 and TRBJ2-7, with 7 bases lining up with TRBD1. The germline V gene encodes CDR1 SGHTA and CDR2 FQGNSA. CDR3 length: 13 amino acids. With 6 bases clipped from V and 3 bases from J, the junction kept 5 bases outside the gene matches.

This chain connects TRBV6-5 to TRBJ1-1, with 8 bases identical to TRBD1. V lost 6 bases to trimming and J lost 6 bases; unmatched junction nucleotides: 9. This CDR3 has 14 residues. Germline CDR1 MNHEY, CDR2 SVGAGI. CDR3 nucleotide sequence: TGTGCCAGCAGCCGCGACAGGGGTCGGCCTGAAGCTTTCTTT. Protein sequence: CASSRDRGRPEAFF.

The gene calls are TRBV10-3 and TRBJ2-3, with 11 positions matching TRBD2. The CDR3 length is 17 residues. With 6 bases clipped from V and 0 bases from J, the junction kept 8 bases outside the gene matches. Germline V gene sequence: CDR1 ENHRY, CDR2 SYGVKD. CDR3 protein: CAISGILAGGSTDTQYF. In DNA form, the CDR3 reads TGTGCCATCAGCGGAATCCTAGCGGGAGGTAGCACAGATACGCAGTATTTT.

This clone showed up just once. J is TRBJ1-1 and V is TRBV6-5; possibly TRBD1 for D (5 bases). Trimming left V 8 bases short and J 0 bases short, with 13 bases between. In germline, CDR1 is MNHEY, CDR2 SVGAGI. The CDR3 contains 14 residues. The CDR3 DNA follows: TGTGCCAGCCGGGACTTTAACATGAACACTGAAGCTTTCTTT. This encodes CASRDFNMNTEAFF.